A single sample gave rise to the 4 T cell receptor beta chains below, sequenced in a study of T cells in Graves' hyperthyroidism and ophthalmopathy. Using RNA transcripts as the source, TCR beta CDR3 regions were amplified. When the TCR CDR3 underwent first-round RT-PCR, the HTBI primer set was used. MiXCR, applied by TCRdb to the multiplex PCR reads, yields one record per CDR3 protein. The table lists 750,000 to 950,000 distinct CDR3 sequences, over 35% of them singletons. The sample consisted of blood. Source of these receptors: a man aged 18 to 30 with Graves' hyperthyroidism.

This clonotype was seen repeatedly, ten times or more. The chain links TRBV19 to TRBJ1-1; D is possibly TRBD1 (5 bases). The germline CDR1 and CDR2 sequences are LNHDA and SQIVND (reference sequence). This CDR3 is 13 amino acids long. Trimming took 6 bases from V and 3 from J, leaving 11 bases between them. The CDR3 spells CASRFSRDTEAFF. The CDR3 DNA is TGTGCCAGTAGGTTTAGCAGGGACACTGAAGCTTTCTTT. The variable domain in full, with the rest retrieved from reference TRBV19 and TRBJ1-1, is DGGITQSPKYLFRKEGQNVTLSCEQNLNHDAMYWYRQDPGQGLRLIYYSQIVNDFQKGDIAEGYSVSREKKESFPLTVTSAQKNPTAFYLCASRFSRDTEAFFGQGTRLTVV.

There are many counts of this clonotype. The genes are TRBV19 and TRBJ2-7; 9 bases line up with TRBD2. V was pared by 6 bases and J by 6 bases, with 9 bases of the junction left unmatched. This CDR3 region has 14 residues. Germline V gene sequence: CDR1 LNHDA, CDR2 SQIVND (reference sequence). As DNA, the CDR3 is TGTGCCAGTAGGAGTAGCGGGAGTAGCGGCGAGCAGTACTTC. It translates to CASRSSGSSGEQYF.

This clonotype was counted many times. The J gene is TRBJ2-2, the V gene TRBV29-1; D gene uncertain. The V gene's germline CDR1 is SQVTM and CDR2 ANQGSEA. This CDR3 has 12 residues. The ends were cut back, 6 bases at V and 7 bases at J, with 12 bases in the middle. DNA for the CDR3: TGCAGCGTCGAGACCGGGCTCGGGGAGCTGTTTTTT. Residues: CSVETGLGELFF.

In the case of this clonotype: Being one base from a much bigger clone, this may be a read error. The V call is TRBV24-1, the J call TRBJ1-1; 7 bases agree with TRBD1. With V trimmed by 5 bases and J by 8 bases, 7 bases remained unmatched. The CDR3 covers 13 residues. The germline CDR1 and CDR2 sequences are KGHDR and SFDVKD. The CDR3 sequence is CATSGSTGMEAFF. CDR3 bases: TGTGCCACCAGTGGTTCGACAGGGATGGAAGCTTTCTTT.